The TCR beta chain under discussion was sequenced for a study of glioma-infiltrating T cells. This clonotype was counted ten times or more. The iRepertoire nested amplicon-rescue multiplex PCR amplified TCR alpha and beta CDR3s from RNA. From the multiplex PCR reads, TCRdb called clonotypes with MiXCR, one entry per CDR3 protein. The sample carries roughly 100,000 distinct CDR3 sequences, roughly 30% recorded once. Germline CDR1 is LGHNA and CDR2 is YNFKEQ. The CDR3 has 15 amino acids. After removal of 4 bases from V and 0 bases from J, the junction contained 3 bases not matched to a gene. The sequence derives from a human donor with low-grade glioma or glioblastoma, undergoing nonglioma brain surgery, or in good health (not recorded which). The sequenced material came from glioma tissue, nonneoplastic brain tissue, or PBMCs (not recorded which). This chain joins TRBV4-2 and TRBJ2-1; TRBD2 agrees at 7 bases. CDR3 in amino acids: CASSPAGSSYNEQFF. The CDR3 DNA follows: TGTGCCAGCAGCCCAGCGGGGAGCTCCTACAATGAGCAGTTCTTC.